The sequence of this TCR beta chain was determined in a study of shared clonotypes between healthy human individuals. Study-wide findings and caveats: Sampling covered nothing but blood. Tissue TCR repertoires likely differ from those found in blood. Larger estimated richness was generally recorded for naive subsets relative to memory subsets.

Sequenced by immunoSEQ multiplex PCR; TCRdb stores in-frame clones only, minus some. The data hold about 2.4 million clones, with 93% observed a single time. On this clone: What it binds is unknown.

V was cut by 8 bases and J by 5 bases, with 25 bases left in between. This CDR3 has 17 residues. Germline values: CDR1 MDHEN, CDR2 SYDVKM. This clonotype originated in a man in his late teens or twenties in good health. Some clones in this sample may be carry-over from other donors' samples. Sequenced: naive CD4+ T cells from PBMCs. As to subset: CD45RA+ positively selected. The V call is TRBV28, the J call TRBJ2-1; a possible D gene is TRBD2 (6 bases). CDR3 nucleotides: TGTGCCAGCGTCTCCATAAATCGAGGAGGGTCAAACAATGAGCAGTTCTTC. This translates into CASVSINRGGSNNEQFF.